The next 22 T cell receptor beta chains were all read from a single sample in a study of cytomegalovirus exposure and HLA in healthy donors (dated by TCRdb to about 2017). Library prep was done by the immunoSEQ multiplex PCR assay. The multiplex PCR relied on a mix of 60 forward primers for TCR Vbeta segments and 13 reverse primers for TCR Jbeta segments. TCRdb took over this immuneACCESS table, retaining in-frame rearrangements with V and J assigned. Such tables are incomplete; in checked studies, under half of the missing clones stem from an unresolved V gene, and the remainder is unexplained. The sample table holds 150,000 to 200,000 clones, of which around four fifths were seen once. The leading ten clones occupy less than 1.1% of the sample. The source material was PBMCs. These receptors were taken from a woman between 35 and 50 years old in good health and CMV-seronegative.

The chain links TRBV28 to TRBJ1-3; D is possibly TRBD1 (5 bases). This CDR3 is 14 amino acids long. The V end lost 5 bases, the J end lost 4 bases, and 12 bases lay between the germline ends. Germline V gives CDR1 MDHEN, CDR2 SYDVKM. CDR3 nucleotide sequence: TGTGCCAGCAGTCCGGGGGGTGACGGAAACACCATATATTTT. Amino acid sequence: CASSPGGDGNTIYF.

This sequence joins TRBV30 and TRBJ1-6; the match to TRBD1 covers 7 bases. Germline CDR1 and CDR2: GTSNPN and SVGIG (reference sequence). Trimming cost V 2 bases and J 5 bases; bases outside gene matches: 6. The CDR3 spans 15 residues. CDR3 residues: CAWSLRDRDNSPLHF. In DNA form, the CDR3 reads TGTGCCTGGAGTCTCCGGGACAGAGATAATTCACCCCTCCACTTT.

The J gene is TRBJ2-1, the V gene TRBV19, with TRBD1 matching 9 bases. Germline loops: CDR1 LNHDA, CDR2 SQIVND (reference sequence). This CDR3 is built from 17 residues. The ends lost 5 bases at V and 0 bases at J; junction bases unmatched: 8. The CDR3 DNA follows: TGTGCCAGTAGTGGAGAAGGGACAGGGAGCTCCTACAATGAGCAGTTCTTC. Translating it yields CASSGEGTGSSYNEQFF.

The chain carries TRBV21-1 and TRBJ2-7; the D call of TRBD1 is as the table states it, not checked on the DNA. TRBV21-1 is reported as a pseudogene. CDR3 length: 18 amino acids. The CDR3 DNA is TGTGCCAGCAGCAACCGGGACAGGGGGTTACTGAGCTCCTACGAGCAGTACTTC. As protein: CASSNRDRGLLSSYEQYF.

CDR3 bases: TGTGCCAGCAGCACCCTCAGCGGGAGTCTTGCAGATACGCAGTATTTT. This encodes CASSTLSGSLADTQYF. The chain couples TRBV5-4 to TRBJ2-3; 8 positions match TRBD2. Germline V lookup: CDR1 SGHNT, CDR2 YYREEE (reference sequence). The length of the CDR3 is 16 residues. V was clipped by 4 bases and J by 4 bases; unmatched bases: 11.

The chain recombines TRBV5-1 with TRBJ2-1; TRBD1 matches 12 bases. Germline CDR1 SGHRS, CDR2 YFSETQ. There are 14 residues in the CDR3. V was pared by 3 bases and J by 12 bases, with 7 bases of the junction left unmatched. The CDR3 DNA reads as TGCGCCAGCAGCTCCGGGACAGGGGGCGCTGGGCAGTTCTTC. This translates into CASSSGTGGAGQFF.

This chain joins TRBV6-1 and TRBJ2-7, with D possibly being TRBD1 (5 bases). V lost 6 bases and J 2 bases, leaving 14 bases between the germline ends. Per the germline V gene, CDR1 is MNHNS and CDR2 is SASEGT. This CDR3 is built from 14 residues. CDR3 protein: CASRLIQETYEQYF. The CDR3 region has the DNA TGTGCCAGCAGACTCATACAGGAAACCTACGAGCAGTACTTC.

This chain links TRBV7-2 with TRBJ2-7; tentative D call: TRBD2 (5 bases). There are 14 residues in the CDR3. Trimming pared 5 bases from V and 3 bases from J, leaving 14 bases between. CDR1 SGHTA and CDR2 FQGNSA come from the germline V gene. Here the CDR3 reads CASSPFGADYEQYF. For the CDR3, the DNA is TGTGCCAGCAGCCCGTTCGGAGCGGACTACGAGCAGTACTTC. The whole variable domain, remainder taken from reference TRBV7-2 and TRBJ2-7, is GAGVSQSPSNKVTEKGKDVELRCDPISGHTALYWYRQSLGQGLEFLIYFQGNSAPDKSGLPSDRFSAERTGGSVSTLTIQRTQQEDSAVYLCASSPFGADYEQYFGPGTRLTVT.

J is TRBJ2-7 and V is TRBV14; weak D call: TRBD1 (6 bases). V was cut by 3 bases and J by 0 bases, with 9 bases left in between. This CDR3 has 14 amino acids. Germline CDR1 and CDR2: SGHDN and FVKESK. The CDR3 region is CASSHRTVSYEQYF. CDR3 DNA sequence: TGTGCCAGCAGCCACCGGACAGTCTCCTACGAGCAGTACTTC.

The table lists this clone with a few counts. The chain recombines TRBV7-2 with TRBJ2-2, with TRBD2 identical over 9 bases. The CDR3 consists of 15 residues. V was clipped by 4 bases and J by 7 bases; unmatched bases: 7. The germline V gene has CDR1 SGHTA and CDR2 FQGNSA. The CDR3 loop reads CASSYSGGWGGELFF. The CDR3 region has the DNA TGTGCCAGCAGCTATAGCGGGGGCTGGGGCGGGGAGCTGTTTTTT.

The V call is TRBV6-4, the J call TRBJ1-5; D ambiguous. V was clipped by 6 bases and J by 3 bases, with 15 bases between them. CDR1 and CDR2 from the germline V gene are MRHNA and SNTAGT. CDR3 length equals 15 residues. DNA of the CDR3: TGTGCCAGCAGGGCCCCGGGGTGGAACAATCAGCCCCAGCATTTT. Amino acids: CASRAPGWNNQPQHF.

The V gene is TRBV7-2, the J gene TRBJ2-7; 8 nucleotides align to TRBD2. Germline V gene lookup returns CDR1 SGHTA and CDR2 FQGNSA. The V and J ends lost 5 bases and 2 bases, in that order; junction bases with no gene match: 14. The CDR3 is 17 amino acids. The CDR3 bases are TGTGCCAGCAGCCGGCCCGAGGCGGGACTAGGGACCTACGAGCAGTACTTC. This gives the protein CASSRPEAGLGTYEQYF.

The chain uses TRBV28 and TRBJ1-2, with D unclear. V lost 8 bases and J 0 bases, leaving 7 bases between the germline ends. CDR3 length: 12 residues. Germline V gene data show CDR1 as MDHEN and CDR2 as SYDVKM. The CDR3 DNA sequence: TGTGCCAGCCAACTAGCTAACTATGGCTACACCTTC. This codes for CASQLANYGYTF.

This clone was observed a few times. The CDR3 loop reads CASSIDRAQETQYF. Here the CDR3 DNA reads TGTGCCAGTAGTATTGACAGGGCCCAAGAGACCCAGTACTTC. The chain carries TRBV19 and TRBJ2-5, with TRBD1 identical over 7 bases. Per germline, CDR1 LNHDA and CDR2 SQIVND (reference sequence). CDR3 length equals 14 residues. Trimming took 3 bases from V and 1 from J; bases not matched to a gene: 2.

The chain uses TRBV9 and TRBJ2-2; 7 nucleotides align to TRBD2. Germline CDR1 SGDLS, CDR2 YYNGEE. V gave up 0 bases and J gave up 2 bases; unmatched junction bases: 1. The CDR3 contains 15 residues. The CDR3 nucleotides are TGTGCCAGCAGCGTAGGGGACTACAACACCGGGGAGCTGTTTTTT. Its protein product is CASSVGDYNTGELFF.

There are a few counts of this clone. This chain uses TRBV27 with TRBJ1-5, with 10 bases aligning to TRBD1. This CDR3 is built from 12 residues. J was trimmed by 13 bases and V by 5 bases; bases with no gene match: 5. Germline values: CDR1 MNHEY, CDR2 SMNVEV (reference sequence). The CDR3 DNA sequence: TGTGCCAGCAGTAACGACAGGGGGCGTCAGCATTTT. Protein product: CASSNDRGRQHF.

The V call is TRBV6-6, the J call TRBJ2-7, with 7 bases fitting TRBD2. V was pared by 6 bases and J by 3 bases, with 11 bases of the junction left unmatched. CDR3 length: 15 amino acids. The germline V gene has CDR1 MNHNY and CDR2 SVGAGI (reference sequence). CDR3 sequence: CASSSRLAEVYEQYV. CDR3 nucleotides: TGTGCCAGCAGCTCGCGGCTAGCGGAGGTCTACGAGCAGTACGTC.

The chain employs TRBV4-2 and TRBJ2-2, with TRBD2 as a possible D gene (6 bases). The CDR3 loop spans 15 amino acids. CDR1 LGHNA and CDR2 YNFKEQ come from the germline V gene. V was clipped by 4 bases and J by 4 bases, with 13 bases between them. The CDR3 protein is CASSRSLGGTGELFF. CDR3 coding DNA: TGTGCCAGCAGCCGGAGCCTCGGGGGCACCGGGGAGCTGTTTTTT.

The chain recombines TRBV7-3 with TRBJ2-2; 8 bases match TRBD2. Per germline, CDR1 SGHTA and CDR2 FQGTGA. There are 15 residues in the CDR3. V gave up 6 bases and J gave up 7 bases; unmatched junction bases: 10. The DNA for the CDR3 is TGTGCCAGCAGACAAGTAGGACTAGCCGGCGGGGAGCTGTTTTTT. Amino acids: CASRQVGLAGGELFF.

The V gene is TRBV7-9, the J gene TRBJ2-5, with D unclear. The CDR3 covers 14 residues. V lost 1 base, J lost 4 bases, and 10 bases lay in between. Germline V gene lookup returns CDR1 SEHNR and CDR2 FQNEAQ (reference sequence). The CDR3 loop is CASSLGGRAETQYF. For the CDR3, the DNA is TGTGCCAGCAGCTTAGGTGGTAGAGCAGAGACCCAGTACTTC.

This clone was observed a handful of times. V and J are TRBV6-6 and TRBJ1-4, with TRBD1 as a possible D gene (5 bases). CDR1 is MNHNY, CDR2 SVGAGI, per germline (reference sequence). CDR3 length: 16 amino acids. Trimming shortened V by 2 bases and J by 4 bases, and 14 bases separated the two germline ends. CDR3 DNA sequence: TGTGCCAGCAGTTACCGCGGGGGACCAAATAATGAAAAACTGTTTTTT. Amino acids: CASSYRGGPNNEKLFF.

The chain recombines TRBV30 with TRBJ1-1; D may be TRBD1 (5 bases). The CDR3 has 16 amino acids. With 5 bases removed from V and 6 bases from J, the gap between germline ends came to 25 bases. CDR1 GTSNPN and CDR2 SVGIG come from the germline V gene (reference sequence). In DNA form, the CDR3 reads TGTGCCTGGGGGCCGAGGGGAGGAATGGGAAACGCTGAAGCTTTCTTT. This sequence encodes CAWGPRGGMGNAEAFF.